This T cell receptor beta chain was documented in a study of cytomegalovirus exposure and HLA in healthy donors. Of note for this clone: Its specificity is not known.

PCR employed 60 Vbeta and 13 Jbeta primers. The table came from immunoSEQ multiplex PCR; TCRdb's copy has only in-frame clones and leaves some out. The top ten clones hold over 2.5% of a sample with roughly 160,000 clones, around 75% of them seen once. General study findings and limits: In a later analysis, donors in an Asian-associated ancestry cluster reportedly had fewer N-insertions in productive TCRs than the cohort mean.

This TCR was recovered from a female donor in good health and CMV-seronegative. Sequencing input: PBMCs.

CDR3 DNA sequence: TGTGCCAGCAGGTTCGCCGGGGGAGCGGCCGGGGAGCTGTTTTTT. Translated, it gives CASRFAGGAAGELFF. V usage is TRBV2 and J usage is TRBJ2-2; D is perhaps TRBD2 (6 bases). Germline CDR1 reads SNHLY; CDR2 reads FYNNEI. The CDR3 length is 15 residues. Trimming took 6 bases from V and 6 from J, leaving 17 bases between them. The full variable domain, its missing parts supplied by reference TRBV2 and TRBJ2-2, is EPEVTQTPSHQVTQMGQEVILRCVPISNHLYFYWYRQILGQKVEFLVSFYNNEISEKSEIFDDQFSVERPDGSNFTLKIRSTKLEDSAMYFCASRFAGGAAGELFFGEGSRLTVL.